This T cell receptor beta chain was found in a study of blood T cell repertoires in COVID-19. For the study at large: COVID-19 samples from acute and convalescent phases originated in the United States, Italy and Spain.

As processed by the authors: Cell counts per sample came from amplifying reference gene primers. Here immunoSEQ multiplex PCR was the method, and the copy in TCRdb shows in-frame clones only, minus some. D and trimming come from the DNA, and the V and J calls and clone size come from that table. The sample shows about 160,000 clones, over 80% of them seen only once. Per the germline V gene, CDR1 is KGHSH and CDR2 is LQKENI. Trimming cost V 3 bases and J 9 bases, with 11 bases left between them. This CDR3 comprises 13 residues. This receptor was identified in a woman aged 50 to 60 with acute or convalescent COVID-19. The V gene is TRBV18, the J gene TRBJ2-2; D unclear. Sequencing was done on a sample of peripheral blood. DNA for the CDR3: TGTGCCAGCTCACCGACTCAGATAAGGGAGCTGTTTTTT. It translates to CASSPTQIRELFF. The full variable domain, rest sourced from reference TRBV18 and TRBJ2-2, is NAGVMQNPRHLVRRRGQEARLRCSPMKGHSHVYWYRQLPEEGLKFMVYLQKENIIDESGMPKERFSAEFPKEGPSILRIQQVVRGDSAAYFCASSPTQIRELFFGEGSRLTVL.